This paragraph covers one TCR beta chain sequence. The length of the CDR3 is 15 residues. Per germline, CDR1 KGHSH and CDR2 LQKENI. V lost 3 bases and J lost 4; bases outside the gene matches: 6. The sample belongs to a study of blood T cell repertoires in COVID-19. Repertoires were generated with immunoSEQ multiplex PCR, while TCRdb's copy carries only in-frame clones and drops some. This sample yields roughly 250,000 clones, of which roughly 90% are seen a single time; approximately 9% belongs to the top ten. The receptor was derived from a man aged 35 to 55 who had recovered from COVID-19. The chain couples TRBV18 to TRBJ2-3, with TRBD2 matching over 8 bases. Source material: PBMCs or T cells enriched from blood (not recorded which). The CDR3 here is CASSPVGRAPDTQYF. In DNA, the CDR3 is TGTGCCAGCTCACCTGTCGGGAGGGCCCCAGATACGCAGTATTTT.